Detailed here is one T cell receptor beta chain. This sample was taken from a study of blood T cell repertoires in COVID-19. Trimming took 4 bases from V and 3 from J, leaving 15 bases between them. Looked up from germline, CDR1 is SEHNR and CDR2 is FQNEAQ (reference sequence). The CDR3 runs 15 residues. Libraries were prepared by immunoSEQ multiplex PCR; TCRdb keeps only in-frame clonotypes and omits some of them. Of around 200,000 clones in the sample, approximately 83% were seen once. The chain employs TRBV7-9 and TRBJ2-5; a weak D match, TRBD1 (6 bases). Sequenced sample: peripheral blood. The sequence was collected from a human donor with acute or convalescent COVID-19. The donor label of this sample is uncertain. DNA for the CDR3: TGTGCCAGCAGCTCTATGAGAGGGGGTAAAGAGACCCAGTACTTC. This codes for CASSSMRGGKETQYF.